The 10 T cell receptor beta chains given below trace back to one sample, sequenced in a study of T cell responses to AZD1222 COVID-19 vaccine. The assay was immunoSEQ multiplex PCR, and TCRdb's table has in-frame clones only and misses some. The profile shows tens of thousands of clones, 86% of them singletons. Source: peripheral blood, taken 28 days after the second AZD1222 dose. These receptors came from an adult who received the AZD1222 COVID-19 vaccine.

Many counts were recorded for this clone. V gene TRBV11-2 combines with J gene TRBJ1-4; maybe TRBD1 (5 bases). The CDR3 contains 15 residues. Trimming removed 6 bases at V and 6 bases at J, with 17 bases between. Germline-derived CDR1 and CDR2 are SGHAT and FQNNGV. The CDR3 is CASRRSRRGDEKLFF. For the CDR3, the DNA is TGTGCCAGCAGACGTAGTCGTAGGGGTGATGAAAAACTGTTTTTT.

V usage is TRBV6-5 and J usage is TRBJ1-3; maybe TRBD1 (5 bases). The V and J ends lost 2 bases and 4 bases respectively, with 15 bases between them. The CDR3 consists of 16 residues. Germline V lookup: CDR1 MNHEY, CDR2 SVGAGI. CDR3 protein: CASSYGAGAGGNTIYF. The CDR3 DNA reads as TGTGCCAGCAGTTACGGAGCCGGGGCGGGAGGAAACACCATATATTTT.

The V call is TRBV5-5, the J call TRBJ2-7; D is uncertain. Per germline, CDR1 SGHKS and CDR2 YYEKEE (reference sequence). The CDR3 has 11 amino acids. V lost 2 bases and J lost 0, with 0 bases in between. CDR3 residues: CASSFSYEQYF. Written as DNA, the CDR3 is TGTGCCAGCAGCTTCTCCTACGAGCAGTACTTC.

The chain carries TRBV14 and TRBJ2-7; 12 positions agree with TRBD1. With 2 bases clipped from V and 4 bases from J, the junction kept 9 bases outside the gene matches. The V gene's germline CDR1 is SGHDN and CDR2 FVKESK. The CDR3 has 17 amino acids. CDR3 loop: CASSQRPGQGAGYEQYF. The CDR3 DNA reads as TGTGCCAGCAGCCAAAGACCGGGACAGGGGGCAGGGTACGAGCAGTACTTC.

The chain recombines TRBV4-2 with TRBJ2-7; D is perhaps TRBD1 or TRBD2 (6 bases each). The V gene's germline CDR1 is LGHNA and CDR2 YNFKEQ. There are 16 residues in the CDR3. Trimming took off 1 base at V and 0 bases at J, with 13 bases between the two ends. The CDR3 sequence is CASSQVVGGSSYEQYF. DNA for the CDR3: TGTGCCAGCAGCCAAGTAGTAGGGGGGAGCTCCTACGAGCAGTACTTC.

V usage is TRBV28 and J usage is TRBJ2-7, with TRBD1 matching over 9 bases. Germline V lookup: CDR1 MDHEN, CDR2 SYDVKM. V shed 8 bases, J shed 6 bases, and the junction held 11 bases outside the gene matches. CDR3 size: 14 residues. The CDR3 bases are TGTGCCAGCTGGTCCGGGACAGGGACCCCCGAGCAGTACTTC. Its protein product is CASWSGTGTPEQYF.

This clone showed up just once. The rearrangement uses TRBV12-5 and TRBJ2-5; D not resolved. V lost 4 bases and J 1 base, leaving 10 bases between the germline ends. The CDR3 consists of 14 residues. Germline V gene data show CDR1 as LGHNT and CDR2 as FRNRAP. This CDR3 is CASGSPAFQETQYF. The CDR3 coding sequence is TGTGCTAGTGGTTCGCCAGCTTTCCAAGAGACCCAGTACTTC.

This rearrangement joins TRBV21-1 to TRBJ1-3. TRBV21-1 represents a pseudogene. This CDR3 comprises 13 residues. The CDR3: CASSKGPLNTIYF. CDR3 coding DNA: TGTGCCAGCAGCAAAGGTCCGTTAAACACCATATATTTT.

The chain recombines TRBV4-1 with TRBJ1-2; D is uncertain. Per germline, CDR1 MGHRA and CDR2 YSYEKL. The CDR3 has 15 amino acids. Trimming stripped 1 base from V and 4 bases from J, with 13 bases between. CDR3 in amino acids: CASSQALRQAYGYTF. CDR3 sequence (DNA): TGCGCCAGCAGCCAAGCCCTCCGGCAGGCCTATGGCTACACCTTC.

This clone was picked up a small number of times. J is TRBJ2-2 and V is TRBV6-2 or TRBV6-3; D ambiguous. The V and J ends lost 1 base and 7 bases respectively, with 7 bases between them. Germline loops: CDR1 MNHEY, CDR2 SVGEGT. There are 13 residues in the CDR3. CDR3 bases: TGTGCCAGCAGTTACTGGGGTGACGGGGAGCTGTTTTTT. Amino acids: CASSYWGDGELFF.